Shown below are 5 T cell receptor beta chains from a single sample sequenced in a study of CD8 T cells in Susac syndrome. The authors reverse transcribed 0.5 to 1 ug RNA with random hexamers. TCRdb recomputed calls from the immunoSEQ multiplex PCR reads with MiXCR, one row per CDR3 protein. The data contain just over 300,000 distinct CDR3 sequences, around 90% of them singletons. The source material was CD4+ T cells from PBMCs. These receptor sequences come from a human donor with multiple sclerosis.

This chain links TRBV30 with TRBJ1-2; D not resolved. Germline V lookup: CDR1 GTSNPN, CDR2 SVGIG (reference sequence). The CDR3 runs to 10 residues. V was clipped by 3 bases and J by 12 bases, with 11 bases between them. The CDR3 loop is CAWRQTFDTF. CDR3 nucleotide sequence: TGTGCCTGGAGACAGACCTTTGACACCTTC.

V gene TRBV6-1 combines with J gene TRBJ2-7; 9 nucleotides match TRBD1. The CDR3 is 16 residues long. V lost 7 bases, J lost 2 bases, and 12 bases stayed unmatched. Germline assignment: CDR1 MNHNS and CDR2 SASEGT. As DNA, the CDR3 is TGTGCCAGCACCGGGAGATCCGGGACAGGGACCTACGAGCAGTACTTC. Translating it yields CASTGRSGTGTYEQYF.

For the CDR3, the DNA is TGTGCCAGCAGTTACTTCCCGAACCCCTCCCGGAGGTATAGCAATCAGCCCCAGCATTTT. As protein: CASSYFPNPSRRYSNQPQHF. V usage is TRBV6-5 and J usage is TRBJ1-5; D unresolved. The V gene lost 1 base and the J gene lost 0 bases, with 22 bases spanning the gap. This CDR3 spans 20 amino acids. Germline loops: CDR1 MNHEY, CDR2 SVGAGI.

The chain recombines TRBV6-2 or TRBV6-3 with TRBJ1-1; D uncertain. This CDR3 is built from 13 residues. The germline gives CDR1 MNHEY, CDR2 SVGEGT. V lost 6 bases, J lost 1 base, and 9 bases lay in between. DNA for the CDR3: TGTGCCAGCAGCAAGAGACAGAACACTGAAGCTTTCTTT. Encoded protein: CASSKRQNTEAFF.

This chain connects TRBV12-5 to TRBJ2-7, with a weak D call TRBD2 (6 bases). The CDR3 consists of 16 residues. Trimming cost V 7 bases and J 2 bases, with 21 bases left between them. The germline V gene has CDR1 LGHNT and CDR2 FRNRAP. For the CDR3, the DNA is TGTGCTAGTGCCCCTTTTTTTGGGGGGTTACCCTACGAGCAGTACTTC. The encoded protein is CASAPFFGGLPYEQYF.